This is a list of T cell receptor beta chains from one sample in a study of cytomegalovirus exposure and HLA in healthy donors. The table came from immunoSEQ multiplex PCR; TCRdb's copy has only in-frame clones and leaves some out. The profile covers about 140,000 clones, with almost 85% appearing a single time and 25% to 30% taken by the ten largest. Sequencing was performed on PBMCs. Receptor source: a man under 40 in good health and CMV-seropositive. Both conserved end residues are part of each CDR3. A D gene is named only where the DNA matches it firmly. Clone size appears in some rows only: once, few, many, or a class for an expanded clone.

V gene	clone size	J gene	D gene	CDR3 DNA	CDR3 protein
TRBV27	NA	TRBJ2-3	TRBD1	TGTGCCAGCAGTTTCACCGGACAGGGGACAGATACGCAGTATTTT	CASSFTGQGTDTQYF
TRBV5-4	NA	TRBJ2-1	TRBD2	TGTGCCAGCAGCTTGGCCGGGCCTAGCGGGGGTTTCAATGAGCAGTTCTTC	CASSLAGPSGGFNEQFF
TRBV19	NA	TRBJ1-2	NA	TGTGCCAGTAGCCCCCCAGGGGCTTATGGCTACACCTTC	CASSPPGAYGYTF
TRBV5-6	NA	TRBJ1-2	TRBD1	TGTGCCAGCAGCCTCCGGACAGGGGGTGCCTATGGCTACACCTTC	CASSLRTGGAYGYTF
TRBV7-2	NA	TRBJ1-5	NA	TGTGCCAGCAGCTTAGGGCGTAGGGGGACGGGCAATCAGCCCCAGCATTTT	CASSLGRRGTGNQPQHF
TRBV2	once	TRBJ2-1	TRBD1	TGTGCCAGCAGCGTCGGGACAGGGGAGTTCTTC	CASSVGTGEFF
TRBV6-1	NA	TRBJ2-3	TRBD1	TGTGCCAGCAGTGTCGGACAGGGCCCGCAGTATTTT	CASSVGQGPQYF
TRBV27	NA	TRBJ1-2	TRBD1	TGTGCCAGCAGTCCTAGGACAGGGGCGCCTAACATTTATGGCTACACCTTC	CASSPRTGAPNIYGYTF
TRBV27	NA	TRBJ2-7	TRBD2	TGTGCCACCGGGACTAGCGGGACGTACGTGCAGTACTTC	CATGTSGTYVQYF
TRBV4-1	NA	TRBJ1-5	NA	TGCGCCAGCAGCCAAGAGCCGGGTAATCAGCCCCAGCATTTT	CASSQEPGNQPQHF
TRBV27	NA	TRBJ1-2	TRBD1	TGTGCCAGCAGTCCATCCGGGACAGGGTACAACTATGGCTACACCTTC	CASSPSGTGYNYGYTF
TRBV7-3	NA	TRBJ1-1	NA	TGTGCCAGCAGAGAACAGGTGATGAACACTGAAGCTTTCTTT	CASREQVMNTEAFF
TRBV27	once	TRBJ1-2	TRBD1	TGTGCCAGCCGGGAGACCGGGACAGGGTTGAGCTATGGCTACACCTTC	CASRETGTGLSYGYTF
TRBV4-3	NA	TRBJ2-2	TRBD1	TGCGCCAGCAGCCGGACACCGCCGGGACAGGGAGGTCATACCGGGGAGCTGTTTTTT	CASSRTPPGQGGHTGELFF
TRBV5-1	NA	TRBJ1-6	NA	TGCGCCAGCAGCTTGGGATCCCAGGCCCGCTCCTATAATTCACCCCTCCACTTT	CASSLGSQARSYNSPLHF
TRBV2	NA	TRBJ1-1	TRBD1	TGTGCCAGCAGTCAAACCGGGACAGGGGGGTTCGGGAGCACTGAAGCTTTCTTT	CASSQTGTGGFGSTEAFF
TRBV5-4	NA	TRBJ2-3	NA	TGTGCCAGCAGCCCAAGCGGTAGCACAGATACGCAGTATTTT	CASSPSGSTDTQYF
TRBV5-6	NA	TRBJ1-2	TRBD1	TGTGCCAGCAGCCCCCGGACAGGGGCCGGCTACACCTTC	CASSPRTGAGYTF
TRBV6-1	NA	TRBJ2-1	TRBD2	TGTGCCAGCAGTGACGGACTAGGACTTGGCAATGAGCAGTTCTTC	CASSDGLGLGNEQFF
TRBV2	NA	TRBJ1-5	NA	TGTGCCAGCAGTCCAGGGATCGATCAGCCCCAGCATTTT	CASSPGIDQPQHF
TRBV19	NA	TRBJ2-7	TRBD1	TGTGCCAGTAGCGTCCCGGGACAGATCTACGAGCAGTACTTC	CASSVPGQIYEQYF
TRBV29-1	NA	TRBJ2-3	TRBD2	TGCAGCGTCTATGGGCGGGAGGGTGTGAATACGCAGTATTTT	CSVYGREGVNTQYF
TRBV27	NA	TRBJ2-1	TRBD1	TGTGCCAGCAATGGACAGGGTCACTATGAGCAGTTCTTC	CASNGQGHYEQFF
TRBV19	NA	TRBJ2-1	TRBD2	TGTGCCAGTAGTATAGCCGTGACTAGCCATGAGCAGTTCTTC	CASSIAVTSHEQFF
TRBV19	NA	TRBJ2-6	NA	TGTGCCAGTAGTTCGGACTCCCTTGGGGCCAACGTCCTGACTTTC	CASSSDSLGANVLTF
TRBV6-4	few	TRBJ1-2	TRBD1	TGTGCCAGCAGCACAGGGGACACCTTC	CASSTGDTF
TRBV2	once	TRBJ1-5	TRBD1	TGTGCCAGCAGTGAACTGGGACAGGCCTATCAGCCCCAGCATTTT	CASSELGQAYQPQHF
TRBV2	NA	TRBJ2-3	TRBD2	TGTGCCAGCAGTCGCAGCGGGGGATACACAGATACGCAGTATTTT	CASSRSGGYTDTQYF
TRBV4-2	NA	TRBJ2-1	NA	TGTGCCAGCAGCCAAGGTATGAGCGTGGATGAGCAGTTCTTC	CASSQGMSVDEQFF
TRBV25-1	NA	TRBJ1-2	NA	TGTGCCAGCAGTGAGGCAGGGATCCGGGGCTACACCTTC	CASSEAGIRGYTF
TRBV11-2	NA	TRBJ1-2	NA	TGTGCCAGCAGCCGCCCGGGAGCCCGTGGCTACACCTTC	CASSRPGARGYTF
TRBV18	NA	TRBJ2-1	NA	TGTGCCAGCTCACCACAACTCAATGAGCAGTTCTTC	CASSPQLNEQFF
TRBV19	few	TRBJ2-7	TRBD2	TGTGCCAGTAGTATCCTAGCGGGAGAGGTCGAGCAGTACTTC	CASSILAGEVEQYF
TRBV7-3	once	TRBJ2-7	TRBD2	TGTGCCAGCAGCCCCCCCCTGGGAAGCGAGTTGGCGGGAGGGTTTTACGAGCAGTACTTC	CASSPPLGSELAGGFYEQYF
TRBV2	few	TRBJ2-7	NA	TGTGCCCTCGGGACAGAGCAGTACTTC	CALGTEQYF
TRBV4-2	NA	TRBJ2-7	NA	TGTGCCAGCAGCCATCGGTCAGGGGCTTCGGCCTACGAGCAGTACTTC	CASSHRSGASAYEQYF
TRBV2	NA	TRBJ1-1	NA	TGTGCCAGCAGTGAAGAACAGGCCGATAGTACTGAAGCTTTCTTT	CASSEEQADSTEAFF
TRBV5-1	NA	TRBJ1-2	TRBD1	TGCGCCAGCAGCTTGCAACAGGGGGCCAATGGCTACACCTTC	CASSLQQGANGYTF
TRBV7-8	NA	TRBJ1-2	NA	TGTGCCAGCAGCTTTGACAGTCCTAACTATGGCTACACCTTC	CASSFDSPNYGYTF
TRBV2	NA	TRBJ2-1	TRBD2	TGTGCCAGCAGTGAAAGGCGCCTAGCGGGAGTGGGTGAGCAGTTCTTC	CASSERRLAGVGEQFF
TRBV5-4	NA	TRBJ2-7	TRBD1	TGTGCCAGCAGCTTGGCCGGGACAGGGCCAACCTACGAGCAGTACTTC	CASSLAGTGPTYEQYF
TRBV5-6	NA	TRBJ2-5	NA	TGTGCCAGCAGTCGCCGGGGGTCGGGAGAAGAGACCCAGTACTTC	CASSRRGSGEETQYF
TRBV19	NA	TRBJ1-5	TRBD1	TGTGCCAGTAGCACCGGGACAGGGGTTCGTAGCAATCAGCCCCAGCATTTT	CASSTGTGVRSNQPQHF
TRBV7-2	NA	TRBJ2-7	NA	TGTGCCAGCAGCTTAGTAGCACAAAGCTCCTACGAGCAGTACTTC	CASSLVAQSSYEQYF
TRBV5-1	NA	TRBJ1-6	NA	TGCGCCAGCTCACAGGGCGACTTTAATTCACCCCTCCACTTT	CASSQGDFNSPLHF
TRBV19	NA	TRBJ1-1	TRBD1	TGTGCCAGTAGGTCAGGGGGCTGGACTGAAGCTTTCTTT	CASRSGGWTEAFF